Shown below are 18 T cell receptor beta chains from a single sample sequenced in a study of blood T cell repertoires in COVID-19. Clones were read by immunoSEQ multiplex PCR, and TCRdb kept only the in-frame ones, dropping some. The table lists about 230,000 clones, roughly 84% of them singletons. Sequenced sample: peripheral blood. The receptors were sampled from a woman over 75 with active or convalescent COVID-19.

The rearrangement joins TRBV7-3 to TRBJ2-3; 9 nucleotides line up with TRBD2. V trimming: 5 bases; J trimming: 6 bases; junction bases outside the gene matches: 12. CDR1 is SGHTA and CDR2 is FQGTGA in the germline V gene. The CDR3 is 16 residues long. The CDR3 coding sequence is TGTGCCAGCAGCCCCCCCGGCGGGGGGGGCAGGGATACGCAGTATTTT. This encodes CASSPPGGGGRDTQYF.

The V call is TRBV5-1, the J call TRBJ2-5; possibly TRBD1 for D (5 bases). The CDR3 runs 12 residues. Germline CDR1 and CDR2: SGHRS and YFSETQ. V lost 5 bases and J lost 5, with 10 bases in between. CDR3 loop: CASSQGFETQYF. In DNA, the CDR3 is TGCGCCAGCAGTCAGGGTTTTGAGACCCAGTACTTC.

The CDR3 loop is CASSLVPGLAGRNEQFF. The DNA for the CDR3 is TGTGCCAGCAGCTTAGTTCCCGGGCTAGCGGGGCGCAATGAGCAGTTCTTC. The V gene is TRBV7-9, the J gene TRBJ2-1; 9 bases are a match to TRBD2. This CDR3 contains 17 residues. V gave up 1 base and J gave up 6 bases; unmatched junction bases: 10. Germline CDR1 reads SEHNR; CDR2 reads FQNEAQ (reference sequence).

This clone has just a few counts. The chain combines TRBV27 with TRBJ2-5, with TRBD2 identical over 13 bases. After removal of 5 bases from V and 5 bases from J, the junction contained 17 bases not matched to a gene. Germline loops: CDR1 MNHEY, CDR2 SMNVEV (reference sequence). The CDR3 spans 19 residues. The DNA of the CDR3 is TGTGCCAGCAGTAGAGGGGCCCTCCGGACTAGCGGGAGTAGGGAGACCCAGTACTTC. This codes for CASSRGALRTSGSRETQYF.

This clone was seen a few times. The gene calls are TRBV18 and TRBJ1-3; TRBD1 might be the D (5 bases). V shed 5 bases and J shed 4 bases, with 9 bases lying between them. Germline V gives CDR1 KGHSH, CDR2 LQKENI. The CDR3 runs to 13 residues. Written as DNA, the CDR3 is TGTGCCAGCTCATCGACAGCCGGAAACACCATATATTTT. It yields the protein CASSSTAGNTIYF. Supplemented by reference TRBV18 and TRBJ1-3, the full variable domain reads NAGVMQNPRHLVRRRGQEARLRCSPMKGHSHVYWYRQLPEEGLKFMVYLQKENIIDESGMPKERFSAEFPKEGPSILRIQQVVRGDSAAYFCASSSTAGNTIYFGEGSWLTVV.

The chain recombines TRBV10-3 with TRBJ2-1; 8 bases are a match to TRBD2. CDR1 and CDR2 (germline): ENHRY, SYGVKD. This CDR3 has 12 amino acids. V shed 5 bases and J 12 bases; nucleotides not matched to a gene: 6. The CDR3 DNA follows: TGTGCCATCAGTCAGGGACTAGATCCGCAGTTCTTC. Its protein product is CAISQGLDPQFF.

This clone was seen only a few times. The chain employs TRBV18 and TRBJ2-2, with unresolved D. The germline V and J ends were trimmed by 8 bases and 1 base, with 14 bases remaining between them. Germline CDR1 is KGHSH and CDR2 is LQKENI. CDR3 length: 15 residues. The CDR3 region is CASARASGNTGELFF. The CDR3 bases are TGTGCCAGCGCCCGAGCTAGTGGGAACACCGGGGAGCTGTTTTTT.

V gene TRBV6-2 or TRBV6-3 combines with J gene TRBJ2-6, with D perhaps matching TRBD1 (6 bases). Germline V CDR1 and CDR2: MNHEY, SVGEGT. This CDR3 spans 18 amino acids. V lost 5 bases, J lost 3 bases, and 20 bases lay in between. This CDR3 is CASSALGGGLVGANVLTF. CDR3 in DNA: TGTGCCAGCAGTGCCCTAGGTGGGGGCTTAGTTGGGGCCAACGTCCTGACTTTC.

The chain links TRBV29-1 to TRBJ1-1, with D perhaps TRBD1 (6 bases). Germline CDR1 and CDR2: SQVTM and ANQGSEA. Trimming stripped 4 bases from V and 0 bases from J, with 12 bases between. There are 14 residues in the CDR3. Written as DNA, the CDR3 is TGCAGCGTTGTGCAGGGGAACATGAACACTGAAGCTTTCTTT. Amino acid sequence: CSVVQGNMNTEAFF. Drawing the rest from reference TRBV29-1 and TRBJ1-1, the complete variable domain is SAVISQKPSRDICQRGTSLTIQCQVDSQVTMMFWYRQQPGQSLTLIATANQGSEATYESGFVIDKFPISRPNLTFSTLTVSNMSPEDSSIYLCSVVQGNMNTEAFFGQGTRLTVV.

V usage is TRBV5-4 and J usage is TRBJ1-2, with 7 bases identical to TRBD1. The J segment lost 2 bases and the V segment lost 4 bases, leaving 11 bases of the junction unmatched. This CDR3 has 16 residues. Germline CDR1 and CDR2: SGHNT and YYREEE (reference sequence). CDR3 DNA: TGTGCCAGCAGCAATGAAGGGGACAGAGCGAACTATGGCTACACCTTC. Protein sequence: CASSNEGDRANYGYTF. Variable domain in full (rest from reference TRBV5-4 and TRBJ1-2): ETGVTQSPTHLIKTRGQQVTLRCSSQSGHNTVSWYQQALGQGPQFIFQYYREEENGRGNFPPRFSGLQFPNYSSELNVNALELDDSALYLCASSNEGDRANYGYTFGSGTRLTVV.

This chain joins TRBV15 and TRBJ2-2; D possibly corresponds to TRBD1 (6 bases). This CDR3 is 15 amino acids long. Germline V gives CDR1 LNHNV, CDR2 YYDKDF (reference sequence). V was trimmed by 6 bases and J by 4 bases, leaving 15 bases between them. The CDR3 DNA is TGTGCCACCAGTAGGACAGATAAATTCACCGGGGAGCTGTTTTTT. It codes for CATSRTDKFTGELFF.

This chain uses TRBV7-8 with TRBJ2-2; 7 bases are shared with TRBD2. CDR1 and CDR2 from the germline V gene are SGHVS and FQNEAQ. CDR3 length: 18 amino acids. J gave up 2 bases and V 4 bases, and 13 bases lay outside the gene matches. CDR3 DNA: TGTGCCAGCAGCTCCGGTGGGAGGGGTTTATCTAACACCGGGGAGCTGTTTTTT. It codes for CASSSGGRGLSNTGELFF.

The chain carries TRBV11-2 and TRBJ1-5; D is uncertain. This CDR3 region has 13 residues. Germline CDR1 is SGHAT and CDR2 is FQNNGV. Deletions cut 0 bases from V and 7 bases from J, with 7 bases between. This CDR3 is CASSLERYQPQHF. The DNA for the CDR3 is TGTGCCAGCAGCTTAGAGAGATACCAGCCCCAGCATTTT.

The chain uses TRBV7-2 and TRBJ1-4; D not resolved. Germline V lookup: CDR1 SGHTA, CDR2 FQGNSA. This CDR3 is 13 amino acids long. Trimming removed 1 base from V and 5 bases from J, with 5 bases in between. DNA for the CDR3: TGTGCCAGCAGCTTAGTTCCAAATGAAAAACTGTTTTTT. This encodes CASSLVPNEKLFF.

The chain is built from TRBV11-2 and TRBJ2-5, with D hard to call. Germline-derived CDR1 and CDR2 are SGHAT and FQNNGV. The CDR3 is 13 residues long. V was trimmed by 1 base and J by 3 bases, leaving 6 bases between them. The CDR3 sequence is CASSLGGEETQYF. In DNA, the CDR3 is TGTGCCAGCAGCTTAGGAGGAGAAGAGACCCAGTACTTC.

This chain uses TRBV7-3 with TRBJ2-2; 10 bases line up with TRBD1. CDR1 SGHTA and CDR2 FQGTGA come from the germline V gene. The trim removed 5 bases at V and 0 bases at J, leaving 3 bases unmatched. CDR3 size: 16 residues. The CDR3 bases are TGTGCCAGCAGCCTCGACAGGGGGCCGAACACCGGGGAGCTGTTTTTT. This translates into CASSLDRGPNTGELFF.

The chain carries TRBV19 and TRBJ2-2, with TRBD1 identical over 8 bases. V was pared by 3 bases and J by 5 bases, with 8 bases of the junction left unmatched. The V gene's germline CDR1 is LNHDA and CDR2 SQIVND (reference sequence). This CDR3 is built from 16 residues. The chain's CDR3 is CASSIWGQGATGELFF. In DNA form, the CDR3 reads TGTGCCAGTAGTATTTGGGGTCAGGGGGCGACCGGGGAGCTGTTTTTT.

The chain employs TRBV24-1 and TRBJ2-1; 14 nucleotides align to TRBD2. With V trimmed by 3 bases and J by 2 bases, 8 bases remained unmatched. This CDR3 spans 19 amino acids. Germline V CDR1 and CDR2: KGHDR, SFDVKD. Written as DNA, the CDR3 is TGTGCCACCAGTGATACCGGGACTAGCGGGGGTTCGGCCTACAATGAGCAGTTCTTC. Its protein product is CATSDTGTSGGSAYNEQFF.